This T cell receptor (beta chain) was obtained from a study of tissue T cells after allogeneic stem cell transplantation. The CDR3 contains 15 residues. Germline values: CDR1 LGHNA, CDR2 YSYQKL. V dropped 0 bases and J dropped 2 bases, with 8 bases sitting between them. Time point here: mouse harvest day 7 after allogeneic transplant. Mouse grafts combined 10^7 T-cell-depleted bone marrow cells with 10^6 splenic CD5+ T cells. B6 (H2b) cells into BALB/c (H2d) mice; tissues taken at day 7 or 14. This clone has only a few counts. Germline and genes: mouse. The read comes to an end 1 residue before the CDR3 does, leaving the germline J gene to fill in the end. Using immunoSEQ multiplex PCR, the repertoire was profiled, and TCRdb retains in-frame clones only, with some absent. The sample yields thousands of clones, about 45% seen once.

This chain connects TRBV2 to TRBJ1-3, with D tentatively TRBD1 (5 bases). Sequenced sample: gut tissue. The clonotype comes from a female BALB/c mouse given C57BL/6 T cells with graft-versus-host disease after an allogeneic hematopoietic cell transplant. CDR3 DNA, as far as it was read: TGTGCCAGCAGCCAAGAGGGCAGGGCTGGAAATACGCTCTAT. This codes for CASSQEGRAGNTLY. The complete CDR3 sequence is CASSQEGRAGNTLYF.